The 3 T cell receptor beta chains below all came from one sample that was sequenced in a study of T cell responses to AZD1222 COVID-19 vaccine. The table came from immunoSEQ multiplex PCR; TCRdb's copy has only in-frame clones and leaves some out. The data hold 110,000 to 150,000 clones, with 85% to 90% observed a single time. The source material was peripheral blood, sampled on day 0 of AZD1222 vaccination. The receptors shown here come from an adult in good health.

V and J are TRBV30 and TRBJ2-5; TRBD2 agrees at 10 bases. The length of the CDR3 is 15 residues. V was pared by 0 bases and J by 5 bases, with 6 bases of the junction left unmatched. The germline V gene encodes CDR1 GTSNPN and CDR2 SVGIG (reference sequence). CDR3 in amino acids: CAWSVWLAGAETQYF. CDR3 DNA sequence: TGTGCCTGGAGTGTTTGGCTAGCGGGAGCGGAGACCCAGTACTTC.

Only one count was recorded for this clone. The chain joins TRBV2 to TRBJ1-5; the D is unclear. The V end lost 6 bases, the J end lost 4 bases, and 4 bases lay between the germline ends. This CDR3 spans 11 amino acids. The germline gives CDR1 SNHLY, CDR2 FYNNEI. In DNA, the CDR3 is TGTGCCAGCAGCACTAATCAGCCCCAGCATTTT. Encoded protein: CASSTNQPQHF.

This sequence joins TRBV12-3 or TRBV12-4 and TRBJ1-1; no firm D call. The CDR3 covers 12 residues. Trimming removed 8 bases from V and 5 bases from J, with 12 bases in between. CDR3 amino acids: CASARGRTEAFF. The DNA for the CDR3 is TGTGCCAGCGCACGCGGACGGACTGAAGCTTTCTTT.